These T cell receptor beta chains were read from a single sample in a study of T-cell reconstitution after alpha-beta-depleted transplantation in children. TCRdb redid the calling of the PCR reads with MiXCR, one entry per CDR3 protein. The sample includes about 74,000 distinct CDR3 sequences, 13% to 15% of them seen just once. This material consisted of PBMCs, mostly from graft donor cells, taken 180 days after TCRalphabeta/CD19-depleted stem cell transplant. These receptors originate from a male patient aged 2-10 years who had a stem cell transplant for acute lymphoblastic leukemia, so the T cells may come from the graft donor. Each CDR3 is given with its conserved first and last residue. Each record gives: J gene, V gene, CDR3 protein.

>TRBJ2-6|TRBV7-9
CASTQAGANVLTF
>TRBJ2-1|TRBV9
CASSGGLARHNEQFF
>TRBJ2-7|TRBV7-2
CASSPGLAREQYF
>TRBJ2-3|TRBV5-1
CASSLRMVQDTQYF
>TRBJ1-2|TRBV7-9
CASSFHIYPSYTF
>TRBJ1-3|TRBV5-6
CASSIISGKGNTIYF
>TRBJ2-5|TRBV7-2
CASTQDRAGETQYF
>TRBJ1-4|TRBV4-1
CASSSFATNEKLFF
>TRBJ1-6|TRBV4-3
CASSQRRGAYNSPLHF
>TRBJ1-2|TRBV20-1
CSARDGSNYGYTF
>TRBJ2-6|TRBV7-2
CASSLLGSTGANVLTF
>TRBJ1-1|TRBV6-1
CASSGLSGLNTEAFF
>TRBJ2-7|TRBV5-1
CASSLNQGAYEQYF
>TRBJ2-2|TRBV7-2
CASSRQGAVGTGELFF
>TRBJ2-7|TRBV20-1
CSALAQTYEQYF
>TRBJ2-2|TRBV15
CATSRVTGYTGELFF
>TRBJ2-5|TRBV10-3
CAINGQGAGETQYF
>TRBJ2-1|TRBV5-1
CASSAGRSSYNEQFF
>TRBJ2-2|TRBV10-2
CASARGLRELFF
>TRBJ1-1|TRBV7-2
CASSLERRRGKAFF
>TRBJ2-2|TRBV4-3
CASSPRVAGSLRRELFF
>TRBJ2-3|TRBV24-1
CATSDLRGPDTQYF
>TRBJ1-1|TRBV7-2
CASSLSPRTGNTEAFF
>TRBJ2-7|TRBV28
CASSWGTASYEQYF
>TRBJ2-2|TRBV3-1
CASSPIRGTGELFF
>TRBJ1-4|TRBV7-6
CASSLGGSEKLFF
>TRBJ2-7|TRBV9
CASSGYGPGQGAREQYF
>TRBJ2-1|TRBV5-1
CASSLDQGFRYNEQFF
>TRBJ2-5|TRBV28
CASSLRQETQYF
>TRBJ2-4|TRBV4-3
CASSQLAKAKNIQYF
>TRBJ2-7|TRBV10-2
CASSEYAGSYEQYF
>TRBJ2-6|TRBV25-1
CASSSSGTGVSEANVLTF
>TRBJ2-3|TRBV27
CASSGHRGWTSTDTQYF
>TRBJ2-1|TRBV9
CASSQSGSSYNEQFF
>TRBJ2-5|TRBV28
CASSPPGLAGETQYF
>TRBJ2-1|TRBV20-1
CSARRLAGVYEQFF
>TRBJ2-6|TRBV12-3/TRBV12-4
CASRVDKTGANVLTF
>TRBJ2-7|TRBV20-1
CSAAGLAGGVEQYF
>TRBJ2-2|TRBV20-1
CSARGSSGTGELFF
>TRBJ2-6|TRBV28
CASLPGDGANVLTF
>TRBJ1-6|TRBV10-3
CAITTSVSSPLHF
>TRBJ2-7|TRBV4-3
CASRSSSGGSYEQYF
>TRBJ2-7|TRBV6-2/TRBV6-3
CASSYNFYEQYF
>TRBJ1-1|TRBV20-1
CSASLAGRRTEAFF
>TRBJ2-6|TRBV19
CASSGRGRYEANVLTF
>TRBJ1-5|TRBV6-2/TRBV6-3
CASSYSRTAGSRPQHF
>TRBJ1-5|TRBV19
CASSMLRQPQHF
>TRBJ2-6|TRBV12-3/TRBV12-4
CASSLYPGRSGANVLTF
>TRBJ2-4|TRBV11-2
CASSLRRDRANIQYF
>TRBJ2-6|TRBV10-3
CALSGQGSSGANVLTF
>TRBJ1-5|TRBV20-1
CSAYLSGPQHF
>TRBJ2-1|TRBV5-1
CASSSASGPNEQFF
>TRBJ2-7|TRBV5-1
CASEPGQGPYEQYF
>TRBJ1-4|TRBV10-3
CAISESWGEKLFF
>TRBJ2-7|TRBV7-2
CASSLAVGEQYF